The clone carrying this TCR beta chain has ten or more counts. Unique molecular identifiers were incorporated during preparation of the TCRbeta library. TCRdb reprocessed the PCR reads with MiXCR, giving one entry per CDR3 protein. The table records about 230,000 distinct CDR3 sequences, 9.7% of them present only once. The sample belongs to a study of T-cell reconstitution after alpha-beta-depleted transplantation in children. The sequencing here drew on PBMCs from the stem cell graft donor, taken from the stem cell graft. The clonotype comes from a human donor who donated a stem cell graft to a child with SCID.

The CDR3 DNA is TGCAGTGCTAGCACAGGGATGCTTACTGAAGCTTTCTTT. Translating it yields CSASTGMLTEAFF. V usage is TRBV20-1 and J usage is TRBJ1-1; D perhaps matches TRBD1 (6 bases). V was pared by 3 bases and J by 5 bases, with 13 bases between. This CDR3 comprises 13 residues. Germline assignment: CDR1 DFQATT and CDR2 SNEGSKA (reference sequence).